The 5 T cell receptor beta chains given below trace back to one sample, sequenced in a study of OX40 agonist ivuxolimab in advanced cancers. Clones were sequenced by immunoSEQ multiplex PCR, and TCRdb holds only the in-frame ones, with some missing. The repertoire consists of some 70,000 clones, with 85% to 90% occurring once and the leading ten covering roughly 0.74%. Sequencing was performed on CD4+ or CD8+ T cells sorted from blood, taken in a trial of the OX40 agonist ivuxolimab. These receptors all come from an adult with an advanced solid tumor such as melanoma, head and neck, liver or kidney cancer.

The V gene is TRBV5-1, the J gene TRBJ2-2, with D maybe TRBD2 (7 bases). CDR3 length: 17 residues. Trimming pared 0 bases from V and 2 bases from J, leaving 14 bases between. Germline V gene sequence: CDR1 SGHRS, CDR2 YFSETQ. For the CDR3, the DNA is TGCGCCAGCAGCTTGGCCTTGGGGGGGCCCAACACCGGGGAGCTGTTTTTT. Protein product: CASSLALGGPNTGELFF.

This chain connects TRBV9 to TRBJ2-7, with 7 bases lining up with TRBD1. Germline CDR1 SGDLS, CDR2 YYNGEE. Trimming cost V 1 base and J 4 bases; bases outside gene matches: 8. There are 15 residues in the CDR3. This CDR3 is CASSVRTGMGYEQYF. The CDR3 bases are TGTGCCAGCAGCGTACGGACAGGCATGGGGTACGAGCAGTACTTC.

The chain carries TRBV7-2 and TRBJ1-6, with no clear D. The CDR3 runs to 15 residues. Per germline, CDR1 SGHTA and CDR2 FQGNSA. Trimming shortened V by 3 bases and J by 4 bases, and 10 bases separated the two germline ends. The DNA for the CDR3 is TGTGCCAGCAGCTTTGGACGCGGTTATAATTCACCCCTCCACTTT. Translating it yields CASSFGRGYNSPLHF. The whole variable domain, remainder taken from reference TRBV7-2 and TRBJ1-6, is GAGVSQSPSNKVTEKGKDVELRCDPISGHTALYWYRQSLGQGLEFLIYFQGNSAPDKSGLPSDRFSAERTGGSVSTLTIQRTQQEDSAVYLCASSFGRGYNSPLHFGNGTRLTVT.

This chain's CDR3 is CASSFGGVGETQYF. The CDR3 nucleotides are TGCGCCAGCAGCTTTGGCGGGGTGGGGGAGACCCAGTACTTC. The chain links TRBV5-1 to TRBJ2-5, with D possibly matching TRBD2 (6 bases). The CDR3 is made up of 14 amino acids. Germline loops: CDR1 SGHRS, CDR2 YFSETQ. Trimming stripped 2 bases from V and 5 bases from J, with 13 bases between. Complete variable domain (other parts from reference TRBV5-1 and TRBJ2-5): KAGVTQTPRYLIKTRGQQVTLSCSPISGHRSVSWYQQTPGQGLQFLFEYFSETQRNKGNFPGRFSGRQFSNSRSEMNVSTLELGDSALYLCASSFGGVGETQYFGPGTRLLVL.

The genes are TRBV7-9 and TRBJ1-2, with TRBD1 as a possible D gene (6 bases). The CDR3 spans 13 residues. Trimming pared 5 bases from V and 4 bases from J, leaving 11 bases between. Germline V gene sequence: CDR1 SEHNR, CDR2 FQNEAQ (reference sequence). CDR3 bases: TGTGCCAGCAGCCTACAGGGTCCCTATGGCTACACCTTC. Protein sequence: CASSLQGPYGYTF. The variable domain in full, with the rest retrieved from reference TRBV7-9 and TRBJ1-2, is DTGVSQNPRHKITKRGQNVTFRCDPISEHNRLYWYRQTLGQGPEFLTYFQNEAQLEKSRLLSDRFSAERPKGSFSTLEIQRTEQGDSAMYLCASSLQGPYGYTFGSGTRLTVV.